These T cell receptor beta chains were read from a single sample in a study of shared clonotypes between healthy human individuals. Profiling relied on immunoSEQ multiplex PCR, and the TCRdb table lists in-frame clones only, not all of them. The sample comprises about 2.1 million clones, 90% to 95% of which are singletons, and under 2% rests with the top ten. Specimen: naive CD8+ T cells from PBMCs. The source is a man aged 18 to 29 in good health. Some clones in this sample may be carry-over from other donors' samples. Both conserved end residues are part of each CDR3. A D gene is named only where the DNA matches it firmly. Not every row has a clone size; where given, it reads once, few, many or a size class.

v_gene: TRBV10-1; abundance: NA; j_gene: TRBJ2-3; d_gene: NA; CDR3aa: CASSESASTDTQYF; CDR3nt: TGCGCCAGCAGTGAGTCGGCCAGCACAGATACGCAGTATTTT
v_gene: TRBV11-2; abundance: NA; j_gene: TRBJ2-7; d_gene: TRBD2; CDR3aa: CASSAGLAALGEQYF; CDR3nt: TGTGCCAGCAGCGCCGGACTAGCGGCCTTGGGCGAGCAGTACTTC
v_gene: TRBV11-2; abundance: NA; j_gene: TRBJ2-7; d_gene: TRBD2; CDR3aa: CASSLDRPSGRAPYEQYF; CDR3nt: TGTGCCAGCAGCTTAGATAGGCCTAGCGGGAGGGCCCCCTACGAGCAGTACTTC
v_gene: TRBV9; abundance: NA; j_gene: TRBJ1-4; d_gene: TRBD1; CDR3aa: CASSPRGGSNEKLFF; CDR3nt: TGTGCCAGCAGCCCCAGGGGGGGAAGTAATGAAAAACTGTTTTTT
v_gene: TRBV9; abundance: NA; j_gene: TRBJ2-7; d_gene: NA; CDR3aa: CASSVGGAPNYEQYF; CDR3nt: TGTGCCAGCAGCGTTGGGGGCGCGCCAAACTACGAGCAGTACTTC
v_gene: TRBV11-1; abundance: NA; j_gene: TRBJ2-7; d_gene: NA; CDR3aa: CASSSWPKISYEQYF; CDR3nt: TGTGCCAGCAGCTCTTGGCCGAAGATCTCCTACGAGCAGTACTTC
v_gene: TRBV27; abundance: NA; j_gene: TRBJ2-5; d_gene: TRBD1; CDR3aa: CASSPTGTGVAETQYF; CDR3nt: TGTGCCAGCAGTCCCACCGGGACAGGGGTGGCAGAGACCCAGTACTTC
v_gene: TRBV10-3; abundance: few; j_gene: TRBJ1-1; d_gene: NA; CDR3aa: CAIKEVLNTEAFF; CDR3nt: TGTGCCATCAAGGAAGTACTGAACACTGAAGCTTTCTTT
v_gene: TRBV6-6; abundance: NA; j_gene: TRBJ2-7; d_gene: TRBD2; CDR3aa: CASSFWEAGDYEQYF; CDR3nt: TGTGCCAGCAGTTTCTGGGAGGCGGGAGACTACGAGCAGTACTTC
v_gene: TRBV11-2; abundance: few; j_gene: TRBJ1-5; d_gene: TRBD1; CDR3aa: CASSRGTGGNQPQHF; CDR3nt: TGTGCCAGCAGCCGGGGGACAGGGGGCAATCAGCCCCAGCATTTT
v_gene: TRBV5-4; abundance: once; j_gene: TRBJ2-3; d_gene: NA; CDR3aa: CASSLRGRTDTQYF; CDR3nt: TGTGCCAGCAGCTTGCGGGGCCGCACAGATACGCAGTATTTT
v_gene: TRBV4-1; abundance: once; j_gene: TRBJ2-7; d_gene: TRBD2; CDR3aa: CASSHATSGGSYEQYF; CDR3nt: TGCGCCAGCAGCCACGCTACTAGCGGGGGTTCCTACGAGCAGTACTTC
v_gene: TRBV9; abundance: NA; j_gene: TRBJ2-7; d_gene: TRBD1; CDR3aa: CASSASDRAGEQYF; CDR3nt: TGTGCCAGCAGCGCCTCAGACAGGGCGGGCGAGCAGTACTTC
v_gene: TRBV5-6; abundance: NA; j_gene: TRBJ2-1; d_gene: NA; CDR3aa: CASSLFSGEQFF; CDR3nt: TGTGCCAGCAGCTTGTTCAGCGGTGAGCAGTTCTTC
v_gene: TRBV27; abundance: NA; j_gene: TRBJ2-2; d_gene: NA; CDR3aa: CASSILRQAGELFF; CDR3nt: TGTGCCAGCAGTATACTCAGACAGGCCGGGGAGCTGTTTTTT
v_gene: TRBV5-1; abundance: NA; j_gene: TRBJ2-7; d_gene: NA; CDR3aa: CASSILPGTAMGEQYF; CDR3nt: TGCGCCAGCAGCATCCTGCCAGGGACCGCGATGGGGGAGCAGTACTTC
v_gene: TRBV9; abundance: NA; j_gene: TRBJ2-1; d_gene: TRBD2; CDR3aa: CASSVVAGAFNEQFF; CDR3nt: TGTGCCAGCAGCGTAGTGGCGGGAGCATTCAATGAGCAGTTCTTC
v_gene: TRBV7-6; abundance: NA; j_gene: TRBJ2-1; d_gene: TRBD2; CDR3aa: CASSFRREGSSYNEQFF; CDR3nt: TGTGCCAGCAGCTTTAGAAGGGAGGGGAGCTCCTACAATGAGCAGTTCTTC
v_gene: TRBV7-8; abundance: NA; j_gene: TRBJ2-1; d_gene: TRBD2; CDR3aa: CASTGTSGANEQFF; CDR3nt: TGTGCCAGCACCGGGACTAGTGGGGCGAATGAGCAGTTCTTC
v_gene: TRBV5-1; abundance: NA; j_gene: TRBJ1-1; d_gene: NA; CDR3aa: CASSLLQGNTEAFF; CDR3nt: TGCGCCAGCAGCTTATTACAGGGGAACACTGAAGCTTTCTTT
v_gene: TRBV14; abundance: few; j_gene: TRBJ1-1; d_gene: NA; CDR3aa: CASSQVLGGTEAFF; CDR3nt: TGTGCCAGCAGCCAAGTTCTGGGGGGTACTGAAGCTTTCTTT
v_gene: TRBV6-8; abundance: NA; j_gene: TRBJ2-3; d_gene: NA; CDR3aa: CASSYRGGTDTQYF; CDR3nt: TGTGCCAGCAGTTATAGGGGAGGCACAGATACGCAGTATTTT
v_gene: TRBV9; abundance: NA; j_gene: TRBJ2-1; d_gene: NA; CDR3aa: CASSLGTREQFF; CDR3nt: TGTGCCAGCAGCCTGGGGACGCGGGAGCAGTTCTTC
v_gene: TRBV2; abundance: NA; j_gene: TRBJ2-7; d_gene: NA; CDR3aa: CASSEVQEQYF; CDR3nt: TGTGCCAGCAGTGAGGTGCAGGAGCAGTACTTC
v_gene: TRBV6-6; abundance: NA; j_gene: TRBJ2-7; d_gene: NA; CDR3aa: CASSFDGPYEQYF; CDR3nt: TGTGCCAGCAGTTTCGACGGCCCCTACGAGCAGTACTTC
v_gene: TRBV27; abundance: NA; j_gene: TRBJ2-7; d_gene: NA; CDR3aa: CASSSPPTGLRMSEQYF; CDR3nt: TGTGCCAGCAGTTCACCCCCGACTGGACTCCGTATGAGCGAGCAGTACTTC
v_gene: TRBV27; abundance: NA; j_gene: TRBJ2-2; d_gene: NA; CDR3aa: CASSLLPTGELFF; CDR3nt: TGTGCCAGCAGTTTACTTCCCACCGGGGAGCTGTTTTTT
v_gene: TRBV28; abundance: once; j_gene: TRBJ2-7; d_gene: TRBD2; CDR3aa: CASSLGLAPPYEQYF; CDR3nt: TGTGCCAGCAGTTTAGGACTAGCCCCCCCCTACGAGCAGTACTTC
v_gene: TRBV14; abundance: NA; j_gene: TRBJ2-3; d_gene: NA; CDR3aa: CASSQYQTGTDTQYF; CDR3nt: TGTGCCAGCAGCCAATACCAAACTGGCACAGATACGCAGTATTTT
v_gene: TRBV7-9; abundance: NA; j_gene: TRBJ2-3; d_gene: TRBD1; CDR3aa: CASSDDRGLTDTQYF; CDR3nt: TGTGCCAGCAGCGATGACAGGGGGCTAACAGATACGCAGTATTTT
v_gene: TRBV29-1; abundance: few; j_gene: TRBJ2-2; d_gene: NA; CDR3aa: CSVRNTGELFF; CDR3nt: TGCAGCGTTAGGAACACCGGGGAGCTGTTTTTT
v_gene: TRBV30; abundance: NA; j_gene: TRBJ1-3; d_gene: NA; CDR3aa: CAWSVRQWPSGNTIYF; CDR3nt: TGTGCCTGGAGTGTACGGCAGTGGCCCTCTGGAAACACCATATATTTT
v_gene: TRBV9; abundance: NA; j_gene: TRBJ2-1; d_gene: NA; CDR3aa: CASSNSRSSYNEQFF; CDR3nt: TGTGCCAGCAGCAATAGCAGGAGCTCCTACAATGAGCAGTTCTTC
v_gene: TRBV15; abundance: NA; j_gene: TRBJ2-7; d_gene: NA; CDR3aa: CATSDSDYEQYF; CDR3nt: TGTGCCACCAGCGACAGTGACTACGAGCAGTACTTC
v_gene: TRBV9; abundance: NA; j_gene: TRBJ1-1; d_gene: TRBD1; CDR3aa: CASSPGTGGGTEAFF; CDR3nt: TGTGCCAGCAGCCCCGGGACAGGGGGCGGCACTGAAGCTTTCTTT
v_gene: TRBV14; abundance: NA; j_gene: TRBJ1-1; d_gene: NA; CDR3aa: CASSQVPPGVMNTEAFF; CDR3nt: TGTGCCAGCAGCCAAGTTCCGCCAGGTGTCATGAACACTGAAGCTTTCTTT
v_gene: TRBV9; abundance: NA; j_gene: TRBJ2-1; d_gene: TRBD1; CDR3aa: CASSERQGSHNEQFF; CDR3nt: TGTGCCAGCAGCGAACGACAGGGGTCCCACAATGAGCAGTTCTTC
v_gene: TRBV19; abundance: NA; j_gene: TRBJ1-3; d_gene: NA; CDR3aa: CATSIGRGNTIYF; CDR3nt: TGTGCCACCTCCATAGGCAGAGGAAACACCATATATTTT
v_gene: TRBV7-6; abundance: NA; j_gene: TRBJ1-1; d_gene: NA; CDR3aa: CASSPPWVGPRAEAFF; CDR3nt: TGTGCCAGCAGCCCCCCTTGGGTAGGGCCGAGGGCTGAAGCTTTCTTT
v_gene: TRBV4-3; abundance: NA; j_gene: TRBJ2-1; d_gene: TRBD1; CDR3aa: CASSHRQGRFYNEQFF; CDR3nt: TGCGCCAGCAGCCATAGACAGGGGAGATTTTACAATGAGCAGTTCTTC
v_gene: TRBV19; abundance: NA; j_gene: TRBJ2-3; d_gene: TRBD2; CDR3aa: CASSPLAGGTDTQYF; CDR3nt: TGTGCCAGTAGTCCGTTAGCGGGAGGCACAGATACGCAGTATTTT
v_gene: TRBV27; abundance: NA; j_gene: TRBJ1-5; d_gene: NA; CDR3aa: CASSLAGINQPQHF; CDR3nt: TGTGCCAGCAGTTTAGCGGGGATCAATCAGCCCCAGCATTTT
v_gene: TRBV28; abundance: NA; j_gene: TRBJ2-7; d_gene: TRBD2; CDR3aa: CASRFLAGSYEQYF; CDR3nt: TGTGCCAGCAGGTTCCTAGCGGGGAGCTACGAGCAGTACTTC
v_gene: TRBV6-6; abundance: NA; j_gene: TRBJ1-5; d_gene: NA; CDR3aa: CASSYPDGQLGPQHF; CDR3nt: TGTGCCAGCAGTTACCCGGACGGACAACTAGGGCCCCAGCATTTT